The 14 T cell receptor beta chains below come from one sample, sequenced in a study of human T cells and chemical hapten exposure. TCRdb analysed the RACE reads with MiXCR anew, one entry per CDR3 protein. Found here are approximately 80,000 distinct CDR3 sequences, 12% to 15% of them singletons; the top ten hold roughly 4.5%. The time point is: pre-sensitization, week 0. Treatment reported: therapeutic diphenylcyclopropenone sensitization with weekly scalp DPC. The input for sequencing was whole blood, taken in connection with sensitization to the hapten diphenylcyclopropenone (DPC). These receptors were obtained from a woman between 50 and 59 years old with alopecia areata. Some clones in this sample may be carry-over from other donors' samples.

As DNA, the CDR3 is TGTGCCACCAGCACCCCATACCTTAATGAGCAGTTCTTC. It is translated as CATSTPYLNEQFF. The chain uses TRBV15 and TRBJ2-1; unclear D gene. V was pared by 4 bases and J by 7 bases, with 11 bases between. The germline gives CDR1 LNHNV, CDR2 YYDKDF (reference sequence). The CDR3 totals 13 residues.

This clonotype was seen more than once but under ten times. This chain joins TRBV12-3 or TRBV12-4 and TRBJ1-1, with a possible D match to TRBD1 (5 bases). V lost 3 bases, J lost 6 bases, and 11 bases lay in between. This CDR3 region has 13 residues. The DNA of the CDR3 is TGTGCCAGCAGTTTTGGTGCAGGGCCTGAAGCTTTCTTT. It yields the protein CASSFGAGPEAFF.

This clonotype occurred many times. J is TRBJ2-2 and V is TRBV2; 7 bases fit TRBD1. V shed 2 bases and J 0 bases; nucleotides not matched to a gene: 0. CDR1 is SNHLY, CDR2 FYNNEI, per germline. This CDR3 is 15 amino acids long. The DNA of the CDR3 is TGTGCCAGCAGTGAACAGGGGGCGAACACCGGGGAGCTGTTTTTT. Translated: CASSEQGANTGELFF.

CDR3 sequence reads: CASSQDYRSGELFF. CDR3 sequence (DNA): TGTGCCAGCAGCCAAGATTACCGGTCCGGGGAGCTGTTTTTT. The chain combines TRBV14 with TRBJ2-2; D not certain. Looked up from germline, CDR1 is SGHDN and CDR2 is FVKESK. There are 14 residues in the CDR3. Trimming cost V 0 bases and J 6 bases, with 8 bases left between them.

The V gene is TRBV5-1, the J gene TRBJ2-1, with 10 positions matching TRBD2. The germline CDR1 and CDR2 sequences are SGHRS and YFSETQ. The CDR3 has 14 residues. The V and J ends lost 6 bases and 8 bases, in that order; junction bases with no gene match: 8. The CDR3 DNA is TGCGCCAGCACGGTAGCGGGAGGCGTGGATGAGCAGTTCTTC. Amino acids: CASTVAGGVDEQFF. Full variable domain (missing parts from reference TRBV5-1 and TRBJ2-1): KAGVTQTPRYLIKTRGQQVTLSCSPISGHRSVSWYQQTPGQGLQFLFEYFSETQRNKGNFPGRFSGRQFSNSRSEMNVSTLELGDSALYLCASTVAGGVDEQFFGPGTRLTVL.

This clonotype was observed a few times. The chain has TRBV7-9 and TRBJ2-3; 11 positions agree with TRBD2. Germline V gene lookup returns CDR1 SEHNR and CDR2 FQNEAQ (reference sequence). Trimming at V came to 3 bases and at J to 6 bases, leaving 2 bases not matched to a gene. The CDR3 sequence is 14 residues long. The CDR3, as DNA: TGTGCCAGCAGCTTGACTAGCGGGATTGATACGCAGTATTTT. Protein: CASSLTSGIDTQYF.

V is TRBV7-9 and J is TRBJ2-7; 10 bases line up with TRBD1. Germline V CDR1 and CDR2: SEHNR, FQNEAQ (reference sequence). The CDR3 has 14 amino acids. Trimming cost V 4 bases and J 5 bases; bases outside gene matches: 5. CDR3 residues: CASSWDRGPHEQYF. CDR3 DNA: TGTGCCAGCAGCTGGGACAGGGGACCTCACGAGCAGTACTTC.

Only a few counts were recorded for this clonotype. The rearrangement uses TRBV18 and TRBJ1-1; D is uncertain. Germline loops: CDR1 KGHSH, CDR2 LQKENI. The CDR3 contains 16 residues. The V and J ends lost 1 base and 1 base respectively, with 13 bases between them. The CDR3 nucleotides read TGTGCCAGCTCACCACGCGGGCTGTTAGAGAACACTGAAGCTTTCTTT. Translation gives CASSPRGLLENTEAFF.

This chain uses TRBV5-5 with TRBJ2-3, with D hard to call. Germline CDR1 reads SGHKS; CDR2 reads YYEKEE (reference sequence). This CDR3 is 13 amino acids long. With 2 bases removed from V and 2 bases from J, the gap between germline ends came to 6 bases. CDR3 amino acids: CASSFPPTDTQYF. CDR3 DNA: TGTGCCAGCAGCTTTCCGCCCACAGATACGCAGTATTTT.

This clonotype has only a few counts. The V and J genes are TRBV9 and TRBJ2-3, with D perhaps TRBD2 (6 bases). The CDR3 is 17 residues long. The V end lost 4 bases, the J end lost 2 bases, and 20 bases lay between the germline ends. Germline-derived CDR1 and CDR2 are SGDLS and YYNGEE. In DNA form, the CDR3 reads TGTGCCAGCAGCCCCTCCCCCTCACGGGAGTTCACAGATACGCAGTATTTT. Residues: CASSPSPSREFTDTQYF.

The chain carries TRBV2 and TRBJ2-5; either TRBD1 or TRBD2 may supply D (6 bases each). The V end lost 11 bases, the J end lost 2 bases, and 15 bases lay between the germline ends. Germline lookup yields CDR1 SNHLY and CDR2 FYNNEI. This CDR3 comprises 13 residues. CDR3 protein: CAVLGGSQETQYF. The CDR3 DNA is TGTGCCGTCCTAGGGGGGTCACAAGAGACCCAGTACTTC.

This chain connects TRBV5-1 to TRBJ2-5, with D unresolved. The V and J ends lost 2 bases and 1 base respectively, with 9 bases between them. Per germline, CDR1 SGHRS and CDR2 YFSETQ. This CDR3 is built from 14 residues. CDR3 in amino acids: CASSFVQRQETQYF. As DNA, the CDR3 is TGCGCCAGCAGCTTCGTACAGCGCCAAGAGACCCAGTACTTC.

The genes are TRBV6-2 or TRBV6-3 and TRBJ2-3; D unresolved. Trimming shortened V by 7 bases and J by 5 bases, and 10 bases separated the two germline ends. This CDR3 is built from 12 residues. Germline V gives CDR1 MNHEY, CDR2 SVGEGT. DNA of the CDR3: TGTGCCAGCAAACCGGACGGAGATACGCAGTATTTT. Encoded protein: CASKPDGDTQYF.

The rearrangement uses TRBV19 and TRBJ1-5; a possible D gene is TRBD1 (5 bases). The CDR3 is 16 amino acids. CDR1 and CDR2 from the germline V gene are LNHDA and SQIVND (reference sequence). V was shortened by 7 bases and J by 2 bases, with 18 bases between the two germline ends. CDR3 protein: CASTLFGTVGNQPQHF. In DNA form, the CDR3 reads TGTGCCAGTACCTTATTTGGGACGGTTGGCAATCAGCCCCAGCATTTT.